This T cell receptor beta chain was identified during a study of OX40 agonist ivuxolimab in advanced cancers. Overall study: Partial responses occurred in Three dose-escalation patients, one with hepatocellular carcinoma and two with cutaneous melanoma.

The method was immunoSEQ multiplex PCR; TCRdb's version includes in-frame clones alone and lacks a portion of them. This sample has fewer than 30,000 clones, with less than 90% found just once. This CDR3 comprises 20 residues. The TCR originated in an adult with an advanced solid tumor such as melanoma, head and neck, liver or kidney cancer. The J gene is TRBJ2-6, the V gene TRBV12-2; the D call TRBD2 from the table was never checked on the DNA. TRBV12-2 is reported as a pseudogene. The sample in question was CD4+ or CD8+ T cells sorted from blood, obtained in a trial of the OX40 agonist ivuxolimab. CDR3 in DNA: TGTGCAAGTCGCTTAGCGTGTCCCGCGTACTACGATTCTGGGGCCAACGTCCTGACTTTC. Protein sequence: CASRLACPAYYDSGANVLTF.